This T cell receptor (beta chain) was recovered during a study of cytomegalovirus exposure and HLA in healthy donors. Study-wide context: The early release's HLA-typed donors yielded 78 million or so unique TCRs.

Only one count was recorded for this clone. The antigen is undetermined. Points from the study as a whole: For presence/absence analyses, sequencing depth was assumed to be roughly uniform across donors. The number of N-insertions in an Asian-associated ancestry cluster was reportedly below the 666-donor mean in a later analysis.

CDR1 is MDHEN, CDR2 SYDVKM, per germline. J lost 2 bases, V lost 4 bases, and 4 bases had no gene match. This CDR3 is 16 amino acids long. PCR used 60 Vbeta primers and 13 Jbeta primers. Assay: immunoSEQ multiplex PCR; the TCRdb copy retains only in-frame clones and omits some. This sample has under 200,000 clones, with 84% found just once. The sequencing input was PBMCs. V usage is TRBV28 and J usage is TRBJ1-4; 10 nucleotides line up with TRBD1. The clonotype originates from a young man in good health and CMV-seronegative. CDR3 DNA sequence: TGTGCCAGCAGTTCGGGACAGGGGACGACTAATGAAAAACTGTTTTTT. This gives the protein CASSSGQGTTNEKLFF.